This T cell receptor beta chain was sequenced for a study of T cells in Graves' hyperthyroidism and ophthalmopathy. From RNA transcripts, TCR beta CDR3 regions were amplified. A first-round RT-PCR of the TCR CDR3 used the HTBI primer set. TCRdb reanalysed the multiplex PCR reads using MiXCR and keeps one entry per CDR3 protein. The data show hundreds of thousands of distinct CDR3 sequences, 16% seen once. The table lists this clonotype with a few counts. Its target is unknown. Study-level points and caveats: Blood also contained most expanded thyroid clonotypes above 0.001.

The germline gives CDR1 SEHNR, CDR2 FQNEAQ (reference sequence). CDR3 length: 15 amino acids. Trimming cost V 5 bases and J 4 bases; bases outside gene matches: 9. The sample consisted of blood. This clonotype was sampled from a woman younger than 30 with Graves' hyperthyroidism. The chain is built from TRBV7-9 and TRBJ2-3; 7 bases agree with TRBD1. CDR3 protein: CASSPTGESADTQYF. The CDR3 DNA follows: TGTGCCAGCAGCCCTACAGGGGAGTCCGCAGATACGCAGTATTTT.